The 31 T cell receptor beta chains presented below share a single source sample, sequenced in a study of OX40 agonist ivuxolimab in advanced cancers. Clones were read by immunoSEQ multiplex PCR, and TCRdb kept only the in-frame ones, dropping some. The top ten clones hold roughly 13% of a sample with about 60,000 clones, 91% of them seen once. The sample in question was CD4+ or CD8+ T cells sorted from blood, obtained in a trial of the OX40 agonist ivuxolimab. These receptor sequences come from an adult with an advanced solid tumor such as melanoma, head and neck, liver or kidney cancer.

The J gene is TRBJ2-7, the V gene TRBV21-1; the D segment call TRBD2 is taken from the table without a DNA check. TRBV21-1 is a known pseudogene. This CDR3 comprises 14 residues. This CDR3 reads CASSRGLAAYEQYF. DNA of the CDR3: TGTGCCAGCAGCAGGGGACTAGCGGCCTACGAGCAGTACTTC.

V gene TRBV2 combines with J gene TRBJ2-6; 7 bases agree with TRBD1. The CDR3 has 16 amino acids. With 6 bases clipped from V and 2 bases from J, the junction kept 7 bases outside the gene matches. Germline V gene sequence: CDR1 SNHLY, CDR2 FYNNEI. Written as DNA, the CDR3 is TGTGCCAGCAGGCGGACAGGATTAGCTGGGGCCAACGTCCTGACTTTC. This gives the protein CASRRTGLAGANVLTF.

Note on this clone: Other DNA sequences from this sample encode an identical CDR3 as well. The chain carries TRBV7-9 and TRBJ2-2, with 8 bases that match TRBD1. The junction had 7 bases not matched to a gene; V was cut back by 7 bases and J by 6 bases. The CDR3 has 14 residues. Germline-derived CDR1 and CDR2 are SEHNR and FQNEAQ (reference sequence). In DNA, the CDR3 is TGTGCCAGCAACAGACAGGGGTCTTCCGGGGAGCTGTTTTTT. It codes for CASNRQGSSGELFF.

The chain employs TRBV9 and TRBJ1-4; 8 bases are a match to TRBD1. The ends lost 4 bases at V and 2 bases at J; junction bases unmatched: 1. This CDR3 is built from 14 residues. The germline CDR1 and CDR2 sequences are SGDLS and YYNGEE. For the CDR3, the DNA is TGTGCCAGCAGCCGGACAGGGACTAATGAAAAACTGTTTTTT. Translated, it gives CASSRTGTNEKLFF.

This clone was counted between two and nine times. The V call is TRBV29-1, the J call TRBJ2-3; D gene uncertain. The CDR3 length is 12 residues. Germline loops: CDR1 SQVTM, CDR2 ANQGSEA. V was clipped by 4 bases and J by 2 bases, with 7 bases between them. DNA of the CDR3: TGCAGCGTTGGAAGGGACACAGATACGCAGTATTTT. It is translated as CSVGRDTDTQYF.

The chain has TRBV6-6 and TRBJ2-1, with D uncertain. The germline V gene encodes CDR1 MNHNY and CDR2 SVGAGI (reference sequence). The V gene lost 6 bases and the J gene lost 12 bases, with 12 bases spanning the gap. The CDR3 totals 11 residues. The CDR3 bases are TGTGCCAGCAGCCCGGCCCCCAGGCAGTTCTTC. Its translation: CASSPAPRQFF.

This clone was observed once. The J gene is TRBJ2-7, the V gene TRBV4-1; tentative D call: TRBD2 (5 bases). The CDR3 is made up of 17 amino acids. CDR1 MGHRA and CDR2 YSYEKL come from the germline V gene. V was shortened by 4 bases and J by 2 bases, with 21 bases between the two germline ends. CDR3 loop: CASSLYYSGGAAYEQYF. Here the CDR3 DNA reads TGCGCCAGCAGCCTATACTATTCCGGCGGAGCGGCCTACGAGCAGTACTTC.

In its sample, this clone was seen once. This chain connects TRBV27 to TRBJ1-1; D gene unclear. CDR3 size: 13 residues. Per germline, CDR1 MNHEY and CDR2 SMNVEV (reference sequence). Trimming removed 0 bases at V and 3 bases at J, with 5 bases between. The DNA for the CDR3 is TGTGCCAGCAGTTTATCAGGACACACTGAAGCTTTCTTT. Residues: CASSLSGHTEAFF.

The CDR3 sequence is CASSLIGTNTGELFF. CDR3 bases: TGTGCCAGCAGCTTGATCGGGACGAACACCGGGGAGCTGTTTTTT. The J gene is TRBJ2-2, the V gene TRBV5-4; D may be TRBD2 (5 bases). The germline gives CDR1 SGHNT, CDR2 YYREEE (reference sequence). Trimming took off 1 base at V and 0 bases at J, with 7 bases between the two ends. This CDR3 is built from 15 residues. The whole variable domain, filled in from reference TRBV5-4 and TRBJ2-2, reads ETGVTQSPTHLIKTRGQQVTLRCSSQSGHNTVSWYQQALGQGPQFIFQYYREEENGRGNFPPRFSGLQFPNYSSELNVNALELDDSALYLCASSLIGTNTGELFFGEGSRLTVL.

The chain employs TRBV5-4 and TRBJ2-5, with D tentatively TRBD1 (6 bases). Germline V gene lookup returns CDR1 SGHNT and CDR2 YYREEE (reference sequence). This CDR3 has 14 residues. Deletions cut 4 bases from V and 1 base from J, with 11 bases between. CDR3 residues: CASSRTGFQETQYF. DNA for the CDR3: TGTGCCAGCAGCCGTACAGGGTTCCAAGAGACCCAGTACTTC. The full variable domain, rest sourced from reference TRBV5-4 and TRBJ2-5, is ETGVTQSPTHLIKTRGQQVTLRCSSQSGHNTVSWYQQALGQGPQFIFQYYREEENGRGNFPPRFSGLQFPNYSSELNVNALELDDSALYLCASSRTGFQETQYFGPGTRLLVL.

The V call is TRBV25-1, the J call TRBJ1-4; D remains unclear. Per the germline V gene, CDR1 is MGHDK and CDR2 is SYGVNS. This CDR3 contains 14 residues. V was shortened by 4 bases and J by 10 bases, with 16 bases between the two germline ends. CDR3 sequence: CASSASLGGRKLFF. CDR3 in DNA: TGTGCCAGCAGTGCCTCCTTGGGAGGGAGAAAACTGTTTTTT.

V and J are TRBV29-1 and TRBJ2-1, with 7 bases aligning to TRBD2. Per germline, CDR1 SQVTM and CDR2 ANQGSEA. With V trimmed by 4 bases and J by 7 bases, 10 bases remained unmatched. The CDR3 totals 14 residues. Written as DNA, the CDR3 is TGCAGCGTTGGGCTAGCGGTTTCCCAGAATGAGCAGTTCTTC. This sequence encodes CSVGLAVSQNEQFF.

The genes are TRBV5-5 and TRBJ1-2; 10 bases align to TRBD1. The CDR3 has 13 residues. J was trimmed by 10 bases and V by 4 bases; bases with no gene match: 7. Germline V gives CDR1 SGHKS, CDR2 YYEKEE (reference sequence). The CDR3 nucleotides are TGTGCCAGCAGCCCAGGGACAGGGGTCATCTACACCTTC. This sequence encodes CASSPGTGVIYTF.

On this clone: An end of the junction does not agree with germline; a read error may underlie this. The rearrangement uses TRBV7-9 and TRBJ2-3; a possible D gene is TRBD1 (5 bases). Germline values: CDR1 SEHNR, CDR2 FQNEAQ (reference sequence). This CDR3 region has 12 residues. The DNA of the CDR3 is TGCTCCAGTCATAGGGGCCCAGATACGCAGTATTTT. Protein product: CSSHRGPDTQYF.

This chain joins TRBV6-6 and TRBJ1-4, with D unclear. Trimming removed 6 bases from V and 8 bases from J, with 7 bases in between. CDR3 length: 11 amino acids. CDR1 and CDR2 (germline): MNHNY, SVGAGI (reference sequence). CDR3 coding DNA: TGTGCCAGCAGCCAGCAAGAAAAACTGTTTTTT. Residues: CASSQQEKLFF.

The chain couples TRBV9 to TRBJ2-7; a weak D match, TRBD1 (6 bases). Trimming cost V 3 bases and J 0 bases, with 10 bases left between them. Per germline, CDR1 SGDLS and CDR2 YYNGEE. The length of the CDR3 is 14 residues. CDR3: CASSEQGTSYEQYF. In DNA form, the CDR3 reads TGTGCCAGCAGCGAACAGGGAACCTCCTACGAGCAGTACTTC.

The V call is TRBV28, the J call TRBJ1-4; D not certain. The CDR3 sequence is 13 residues long. Germline CDR1 reads MDHEN; CDR2 reads SYDVKM. V gave up 7 bases and J gave up 4 bases, with 10 bases separating them. The CDR3 coding sequence is TGTGCCAGCAACGACATACTTAATGAAAAACTGTTTTTT. Residues: CASNDILNEKLFF.

This clone was detected only once. The rearrangement uses TRBV7-9 and TRBJ2-1; D is ambiguous. The V gene lost 6 bases and the J gene lost 5 bases, with 17 bases spanning the gap. The CDR3 contains 15 residues. Germline V CDR1 and CDR2: SEHNR, FQNEAQ (reference sequence). As DNA, the CDR3 is TGTGCCAGCAGGACGGGCGCTTCCCTCAACAATGAGCAGTTCTTC. It codes for CASRTGASLNNEQFF.

The V and J genes are TRBV6-6 and TRBJ2-1; D perhaps matches TRBD2 (6 bases). Trimming pared 6 bases from V and 4 bases from J, leaving 16 bases between. The CDR3 is 15 residues long. Looked up from germline, CDR1 is MNHNY and CDR2 is SVGAGI (reference sequence). CDR3 in amino acids: CASSLRASEYNEQFF. CDR3 bases: TGTGCCAGCAGCCTGAGGGCTAGCGAATACAATGAGCAGTTCTTC.

CDR3 sequence (DNA): TGTGCCAGCAGCCGAAGCGGGCAGGGGGAGGGGCCCCAGCATTTT. Encoded protein: CASSRSGQGEGPQHF. The genes are TRBV7-2 and TRBJ1-5; 7 nucleotides line up with TRBD1. The CDR3 sequence is 15 residues long. CDR1 SGHTA and CDR2 FQGNSA come from the germline V gene. The trim removed 5 bases at V and 9 bases at J, leaving 13 bases unmatched.

The V and J genes are TRBV7-9 and TRBJ2-5; D is possibly TRBD2 (6 bases). The CDR3 has 12 amino acids. Trimming stripped 11 bases from V and 3 bases from J, with 13 bases between. Germline CDR1 SEHNR, CDR2 FQNEAQ (reference sequence). Here the CDR3 DNA reads TGTGCCGGTTTTGGGAGGAAAGAGACCCAGTACTTC. This codes for CAGFGRKETQYF.

This chain joins TRBV5-6 and TRBJ2-1; D is perhaps TRBD1 (6 bases). Germline V lookup: CDR1 SGHDT, CDR2 YYEEEE. V was clipped by 1 base and J by 4 bases, with 12 bases between them. The CDR3 length is 15 residues. CDR3: CASSLTRGKYNEQFF. CDR3 DNA sequence: TGTGCCAGCAGCTTGACAAGGGGGAAGTACAATGAGCAGTTCTTC.

The chain is built from TRBV5-1 and TRBJ2-6; 7 bases align to TRBD1. The CDR3 runs to 15 residues. The ends lost 5 bases at V and 1 base at J; junction bases unmatched: 3. Looked up from germline, CDR1 is SGHRS and CDR2 is YFSETQ. The CDR3 DNA follows: TGCGCCAGCAGAGTACAGGGGTCTGGGGCCAACGTCCTGACTTTC. Its translation: CASRVQGSGANVLTF.

The chain combines TRBV13 with TRBJ2-7; no firm D call. The CDR3 has 14 residues. V was clipped by 5 bases and J by 1 base, with 12 bases between them. CDR1 is PRHDT, CDR2 FYEKMQ, per germline (reference sequence). CDR3 protein: CASSQGRYSYEQYF. DNA of the CDR3: TGTGCCAGCAGCCAAGGGCGATATTCCTACGAGCAGTACTTC.

The chain is built from TRBV27 and TRBJ2-2, with D possibly TRBD2 on 6 matching bases. This CDR3 is built from 16 residues. Trimming shortened V by 1 base and J by 5 bases, and 14 bases separated the two germline ends. Germline V lookup: CDR1 MNHEY, CDR2 SMNVEV (reference sequence). The CDR3 here is CASSLFTTRNTGELFF. The CDR3 DNA follows: TGTGCCAGCAGTTTATTTACGACTAGGAATACCGGGGAGCTGTTTTTT.

V and J are TRBV19 and TRBJ1-5, with D maybe TRBD1 (6 bases). Per germline, CDR1 LNHDA and CDR2 SQIVND (reference sequence). The V end lost 4 bases, the J end lost 3 bases, and 10 bases lay between the germline ends. The CDR3 totals 14 residues. The CDR3 sequence is CASSTQGNNQPQHF. The CDR3 DNA sequence: TGTGCCAGTAGTACCCAGGGGAACAATCAGCCCCAGCATTTT.

This chain uses TRBV27 with TRBJ1-4; 7 bases are shared with TRBD1. V trimming: 4 bases; J trimming: 3 bases; junction bases outside the gene matches: 8. The CDR3 is 16 residues long. Germline V lookup: CDR1 MNHEY, CDR2 SMNVEV (reference sequence). The CDR3 sequence is CASSSWDRPSNEKLFF. The CDR3 DNA is TGTGCCAGCAGTTCCTGGGACAGACCCTCTAATGAAAAACTGTTTTTT.

The chain recombines TRBV2 with TRBJ2-5, with D perhaps TRBD1 (6 bases). The germline V gene encodes CDR1 SNHLY and CDR2 FYNNEI. The V end lost 6 bases, the J end lost 2 bases, and 10 bases lay between the germline ends. CDR3 length: 13 amino acids. As DNA, the CDR3 is TGTGCCAGCAGCCGGGACAATCAAGAGACCCAGTACTTC. This codes for CASSRDNQETQYF.

The chain joins TRBV7-2 to TRBJ1-2, with D tentatively TRBD1 (6 bases). V lost 1 base and J lost 3, with 12 bases in between. The CDR3 extends over 15 amino acids. In germline, CDR1 is SGHTA, CDR2 FQGNSA. The CDR3 spells CASSLETGRDYGYTF. The CDR3 DNA reads as TGTGCCAGCAGCTTAGAAACAGGGCGAGACTATGGCTACACCTTC. Complete variable domain (other parts from reference TRBV7-2 and TRBJ1-2): GAGVSQSPSNKVTEKGKDVELRCDPISGHTALYWYRQSLGQGLEFLIYFQGNSAPDKSGLPSDRFSAERTGGSVSTLTIQRTQQEDSAVYLCASSLETGRDYGYTFGSGTRLTVV.

This clone came up once. The rearrangement links TRBV27 to TRBJ2-2; TRBD2 matches 9 bases. The CDR3 is 14 amino acids. V shed 6 bases, J shed 6 bases, and the junction held 5 bases outside the gene matches. Germline values: CDR1 MNHEY, CDR2 SMNVEV (reference sequence). The CDR3, as DNA: TGTGCCAGCAGAACATTAGCGGGAGCCGGGGAGCTGTTTTTT. This gives the protein CASRTLAGAGELFF.

The chain combines TRBV18 with TRBJ2-7; the D call may be TRBD1 or TRBD2 (5 bases each). The CDR3 totals 14 residues. Germline V gene sequence: CDR1 KGHSH, CDR2 LQKENI. V lost 1 base, J lost 4 bases, and 11 bases lay in between. In nucleotides, the CDR3 is TGTGCCAGCTCACCACAGGGGCGCGGGTACGAGCAGTACTTC. It translates to CASSPQGRGYEQYF.